Following are 30 T cell receptor beta chains from one sample sequenced in a study of T cell changes during pregnancy in multiple sclerosis. Sequencing used immunoSEQ multiplex PCR; TCRdb keeps in-frame clones, though not all of them. Altogether 50,000 to 70,000 clones are present, about 91% being singletons, with the ten largest covering approximately 0.85%. The material sequenced was peripheral blood, taken in the first trimester of pregnancy. The receptors shown here come from a female donor with multiple sclerosis, enrolled in a pregnancy study.

The chain carries TRBV4-1 and TRBJ2-1; the match to TRBD2 covers 15 bases. The CDR3 is made up of 18 amino acids. The V segment lost 1 base and the J segment 4 bases; nucleotides outside the gene matches: 5. Germline CDR1 MGHRA, CDR2 YSYEKL. The CDR3 DNA reads as TGCGCCAGCAGCCAAGGGACTAGCGGGGGGGCGGGATACAATGAGCAGTTCTTC. It is translated as CASSQGTSGGAGYNEQFF.

The CDR3: CASSQDGEGGNEQYF. CDR3 nucleotides: TGTGCCAGCAGCCAAGATGGGGAAGGGGGCAACGAGCAGTACTTC. This chain uses TRBV4-2 with TRBJ2-7; the match to TRBD1 covers 7 bases. This CDR3 has 15 amino acids. The V gene's germline CDR1 is LGHNA and CDR2 YNFKEQ. Unmatched junction bases numbered 7, after V lost 0 bases and J lost 5 bases.

The V call is TRBV19, the J call TRBJ1-6, with 8 bases that match TRBD1. The CDR3 has 15 residues. Germline V gene lookup returns CDR1 LNHDA and CDR2 SQIVND (reference sequence). V gave up 7 bases and J gave up 10 bases; unmatched junction bases: 12. The CDR3 nucleotides read TGTGCCAGTAAAGAGCCGGGACAGGAGTCATCACCCCTCCACTTT. Translated, it gives CASKEPGQESSPLHF.

The chain is built from TRBV13 and TRBJ2-5, with 9 bases lining up with TRBD2. CDR1 and CDR2 from the germline V gene are PRHDT and FYEKMQ (reference sequence). The J segment lost 0 bases and the V segment lost 5 bases, leaving 7 bases of the junction unmatched. The CDR3 sequence is 16 residues long. The chain's CDR3 is CASSLRLAANQETQYF. CDR3 in DNA: TGTGCCAGCAGCCTGAGACTAGCGGCTAACCAAGAGACCCAGTACTTC.

This clone was detected only a few times. This chain links TRBV6-5 with TRBJ1-5; 10 bases agree with TRBD1. J was trimmed by 2 bases and V by 4 bases; bases with no gene match: 5. Germline CDR1 is MNHEY and CDR2 is SVGAGI. The CDR3 has 16 residues. This CDR3 is CASSSVGQGGNQPQHF. For the CDR3, the DNA is TGTGCCAGCAGTTCCGTAGGACAGGGGGGCAATCAGCCCCAGCATTTT.

Note on this clone: Other DNA sequences of this sample code for an identical CDR3. The chain combines TRBV4-2 with TRBJ2-2, with D possibly matching TRBD2 (5 bases). Trimming cost V 0 bases and J 6 bases, with 8 bases left between them. The CDR3 runs 14 residues. Germline V CDR1 and CDR2: LGHNA, YNFKEQ. The CDR3 sequence is CASSQDRGPGELFF. CDR3 nucleotide sequence: TGTGCCAGCAGCCAAGATCGCGGGCCCGGGGAGCTGTTTTTT.

This chain links TRBV11-1 with TRBJ2-1; D unclear. Germline V CDR1 and CDR2: SGHAT, FQDESV (reference sequence). This CDR3 region has 13 residues. V lost 2 bases, J lost 2 bases, and 4 bases lay in between. The CDR3 spells CASSLIAYNEQFF. DNA of the CDR3: TGTGCCAGCAGCTTAATCGCCTACAATGAGCAGTTCTTC. The complete variable domain, with remaining parts taken from reference TRBV11-1 and TRBJ2-1, reads EAEVAQSPRYKITEKSQAVAFWCDPISGHATLYWYRQILGQGPELLVQFQDESVVDDSQLPKDRFSAERLKGVDSTLKIQPAELGDSAMYLCASSLIAYNEQFFGPGTRLTVL.

This clone was seen a single time. The genes are TRBV6-4 and TRBJ2-1; TRBD2 aligns across 7 bases. The germline V gene encodes CDR1 MRHNA and CDR2 SNTAGT. The CDR3 has 15 amino acids. V gave up 2 bases and J gave up 3 bases; unmatched junction bases: 4. CDR3 in amino acids: CASSDGAGDYNEQFF. As DNA, the CDR3 is TGTGCCAGCAGTGACGGGGCGGGGGACTACAATGAGCAGTTCTTC.

CDR3 residues: CASSQGQPNTEAFF. CDR3 DNA sequence: TGCGCCAGCAGCCAAGGACAGCCGAACACTGAAGCTTTCTTT. J is TRBJ1-1 and V is TRBV4-1, with a weak D call TRBD1 (5 bases). The CDR3 runs 14 residues. With 1 base removed from V and 1 base from J, the gap between germline ends came to 7 bases. Germline V gene data show CDR1 as MGHRA and CDR2 as YSYEKL.

The chain carries TRBV2 and TRBJ1-1; TRBD1 matches at 9 bases. The CDR3 sequence is 15 residues long. Trimming removed 6 bases from V and 1 base from J; junction bases left unmatched: 6. Germline CDR1 reads SNHLY; CDR2 reads FYNNEI. CDR3 protein: CASSITGGKNTEAFF. CDR3 bases: TGTGCCAGCAGCATTACAGGGGGCAAGAACACTGAAGCTTTCTTT.

This clone was seen just once. The rearrangement uses TRBV29-1 and TRBJ2-7, with D perhaps matching TRBD1 (6 bases). Germline CDR1 reads SQVTM; CDR2 reads ANQGSEA. The V gene lost 5 bases and the J gene lost 4 bases, with 9 bases spanning the gap. The CDR3 loop spans 11 amino acids. CDR3 sequence: CSVSTGYEQYF. The DNA for the CDR3 is TGCAGCGTTAGTACAGGGTACGAGCAGTACTTC.

A single count supports this clone. The gene calls are TRBV19 and TRBJ1-2; 11 bases fit TRBD1. The CDR3 totals 16 residues. CDR1 and CDR2 from the germline V gene are LNHDA and SQIVND (reference sequence). J gave up 7 bases and V 5 bases, and 12 bases lay outside the gene matches. CDR3 in amino acids: CASSLLSGQGARGYTF. The CDR3 DNA reads as TGTGCCAGTAGTCTACTCTCTGGACAGGGGGCGCGTGGCTACACCTTC.

The J gene is TRBJ1-5, the V gene TRBV18, with 9 positions matching TRBD1. V dropped 5 bases and J dropped 4; count of bases not matched to a gene: 6. The CDR3 is made up of 15 amino acids. Germline V gives CDR1 KGHSH, CDR2 LQKENI. CDR3 sequence reads: CASSAQGAPNQPQHF. The CDR3 DNA is TGTGCCAGCTCAGCACAGGGGGCCCCTAATCAGCCCCAGCATTTT.

V and J are TRBV5-6 and TRBJ1-5, with D unclear. The CDR3 sequence is 15 residues long. The ends were cut back, 0 bases at V and 2 bases at J, with 9 bases in the middle. The germline V gene has CDR1 SGHDT and CDR2 YYEEEE. Here the CDR3 reads CASSLGLGGNQPQHF. The CDR3, as DNA: TGTGCCAGCAGCTTGGGGCTCGGGGGCAATCAGCCCCAGCATTTT.

The chain links TRBV27 to TRBJ2-7; D is unresolved. Trimming left V 8 bases short and J 3 bases short, with 14 bases between. This CDR3 is 13 amino acids long. Per germline, CDR1 MNHEY and CDR2 SMNVEV (reference sequence). The CDR3 DNA is TGTGCCAGCCTCCCGCCCAACGGCTACGAGCAGTACTTC. Amino acid sequence: CASLPPNGYEQYF.

The V and J genes are TRBV6-6 and TRBJ2-1; D ambiguous. The CDR3 is 12 residues long. Germline CDR1 and CDR2: MNHNY and SVGAGI (reference sequence). Trimming removed 6 bases at V and 8 bases at J, with 11 bases between. The CDR3: CASSVRYDEQFF. The CDR3, as DNA: TGTGCCAGCAGCGTCCGGTACGATGAGCAGTTCTTC.

The V call is TRBV18, the J call TRBJ2-7; D is unresolved. The length of the CDR3 is 14 residues. V was shortened by 3 bases and J by 0 bases, with 9 bases between the two germline ends. The germline gives CDR1 KGHSH, CDR2 LQKENI. The CDR3 DNA reads as TGTGCCAGCTCACCCGAACAGTTCTCCTACGAGCAGTACTTC. Translation: CASSPEQFSYEQYF.

This chain uses TRBV6-5 with TRBJ2-2, with TRBD1 identical over 9 bases. CDR1 is MNHEY, CDR2 SVGAGI, per germline. V lost 5 bases and J lost 4; bases outside the gene matches: 5. The CDR3 runs to 15 residues. The CDR3 coding sequence is TGTGCCAGCAGTAAAGGGACAGGGAGCACCGGGGAGCTGTTTTTT. Translating gives CASSKGTGSTGELFF.

The chain employs TRBV21-1 and TRBJ2-7; whether TRBD1, the table's D call, matches the DNA was not checked. TRBV21-1 is a documented pseudogene. The CDR3 has 16 residues. DNA of the CDR3: TGTGCCAGCAGCAAAGCGCTCAGGACAGGGAGATACGAGCAGTACTTC. This sequence encodes CASSKALRTGRYEQYF.

The rearrangement links TRBV27 to TRBJ2-3, with 8 bases aligning to TRBD2. There are 18 residues in the CDR3. The germline gives CDR1 MNHEY, CDR2 SMNVEV (reference sequence). Losses at the gene ends were 5 bases for V and 2 bases for J; bases not matched to a gene: 15. This chain's CDR3 is CASSPHRGGIGVTDTQYF. The CDR3 bases are TGTGCCAGCAGTCCGCACCGGGGGGGAATAGGGGTCACAGATACGCAGTATTTT.

V gene TRBV30 combines with J gene TRBJ2-1, with TRBD2 matching over 16 bases. Germline-derived CDR1 and CDR2 are GTSNPN and SVGIG (reference sequence). With V trimmed by 3 bases and J by 7 bases, 3 bases remained unmatched. The CDR3 has 15 amino acids. CDR3 coding DNA: TGTGCCTGGAGGGGACTAGCGGGGGGGAGAAATGAGCAGTTCTTC. Its translation: CAWRGLAGGRNEQFF.

V usage is TRBV6-4 and J usage is TRBJ1-3; the D gene is possibly TRBD1 (5 bases). In germline, CDR1 is MRHNA, CDR2 SNTAGT. The CDR3 has 19 residues. The V end was cut by 5 bases, the J end by 0 bases, with 23 bases between. The DNA for the CDR3 is TGTGCCAGCAGTAGCCGACAGCCAGAAGGAACCTACTCTGGAAACACCATATATTTT. Translation: CASSSRQPEGTYSGNTIYF.

This chain joins TRBV18 and TRBJ1-4, with no clear D. Deletions cut 2 bases from V and 7 bases from J, with 8 bases between. Looked up from germline, CDR1 is KGHSH and CDR2 is LQKENI. This CDR3 spans 13 amino acids. CDR3 in DNA: TGTGCCAGCTCACCAAGACTCGGTGAAAAACTGTTTTTT. Protein sequence: CASSPRLGEKLFF. Filled out from reference TRBV18 and TRBJ1-4, the complete variable domain reads NAGVMQNPRHLVRRRGQEARLRCSPMKGHSHVYWYRQLPEEGLKFMVYLQKENIIDESGMPKERFSAEFPKEGPSILRIQQVVRGDSAAYFCASSPRLGEKLFFGSGTQLSVL.

The chain couples TRBV19 to TRBJ1-1, with 10 bases identical to TRBD1. CDR1 and CDR2 from the germline V gene are LNHDA and SQIVND (reference sequence). V shed 1 base and J 0 bases; nucleotides not matched to a gene: 2. This CDR3 has 16 residues. The DNA for the CDR3 is TGTGCCAGTAGTATAGTTGACAGGGGGCTGAACACTGAAGCTTTCTTT. Protein product: CASSIVDRGLNTEAFF.

The J gene is TRBJ2-7, the V gene TRBV2; 7 bases line up with TRBD2. The CDR3 spans 15 residues. The trim removed 4 bases at V and 0 bases at J, leaving 6 bases unmatched. Germline values: CDR1 SNHLY, CDR2 FYNNEI. CDR3 sequence: CASSVRGVSSYEQYF. CDR3 sequence (DNA): TGTGCCAGCAGTGTTCGGGGGGTAAGCTCCTACGAGCAGTACTTC. Filled out from reference TRBV2 and TRBJ2-7, the complete variable domain reads EPEVTQTPSHQVTQMGQEVILRCVPISNHLYFYWYRQILGQKVEFLVSFYNNEISEKSEIFDDQFSVERPDGSNFTLKIRSTKLEDSAMYFCASSVRGVSSYEQYFGPGTRLTVT.

The CDR3 loop is CASSLGGSAGELFF. The CDR3 region has the DNA TGTGCCAGCAGCTTGGGAGGGAGCGCCGGGGAGCTGTTTTTT. The rearrangement uses TRBV7-9 and TRBJ2-2; 7 bases align to TRBD2. This CDR3 comprises 14 residues. After removal of 3 bases from V and 6 bases from J, the junction contained 4 bases not matched to a gene. Germline CDR1 SEHNR, CDR2 FQNEAQ (reference sequence).

The chain uses TRBV6-4 and TRBJ1-5; 9 nucleotides align to TRBD1. V dropped 6 bases and J dropped 7; count of bases not matched to a gene: 7. CDR1 and CDR2 (germline): MRHNA, SNTAGT. The CDR3 has 14 amino acids. For the CDR3, the DNA is TGTGCCAGCAGCCCGACAGGGGGAAAGCAGCCCCAGCATTTT. It is translated as CASSPTGGKQPQHF.

V and J are TRBV5-6 and TRBJ1-1; D remains unclear. Trimming left V 1 base short and J 1 base short, with 5 bases between. The CDR3 is 13 amino acids. Germline assignment: CDR1 SGHDT and CDR2 YYEEEE. In nucleotides, the CDR3 is TGTGCCAGCAGCTTGTCTCCGAACACTGAAGCTTTCTTT. This encodes CASSLSPNTEAFF.

V gene TRBV2 combines with J gene TRBJ2-2; the match to TRBD1 covers 7 bases. Germline V gene lookup returns CDR1 SNHLY and CDR2 FYNNEI. With V trimmed by 5 bases and J by 4 bases, 7 bases remained unmatched. The CDR3 sequence is 15 residues long. The CDR3 reads CASSRQGSSTGELFF. For the CDR3, the DNA is TGTGCCAGCAGTAGACAGGGAAGTAGCACCGGGGAGCTGTTTTTT.

V usage is TRBV19 and J usage is TRBJ2-2, with a possible D match to TRBD1 (6 bases). V lost 8 bases, J lost 0 bases, and 13 bases lay in between. This CDR3 has 15 residues. The V gene's germline CDR1 is LNHDA and CDR2 SQIVND (reference sequence). The CDR3 DNA is TGTGCCAGTGCTAGAGGACAGCCGAACACCGGGGAGCTGTTTTTT. Translation: CASARGQPNTGELFF.